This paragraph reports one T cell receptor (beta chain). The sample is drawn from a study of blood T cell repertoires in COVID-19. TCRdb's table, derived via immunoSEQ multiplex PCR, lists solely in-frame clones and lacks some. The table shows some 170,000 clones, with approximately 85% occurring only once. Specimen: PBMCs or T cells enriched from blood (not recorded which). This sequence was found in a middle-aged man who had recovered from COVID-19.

The CDR3 sequence is CASYDRADGYTF. In nucleotides, the CDR3 is TGTGCCAGCTATGACAGGGCCGACGGCTACACCTTC. The V and J genes are TRBV6-5 and TRBJ1-2, with 7 bases lining up with TRBD1. The germline CDR1 and CDR2 sequences are MNHEY and SVGAGI. The CDR3 spans 12 residues. After removal of 8 bases from V and 8 bases from J, the junction contained 8 bases not matched to a gene.